One and the same sample provided the 23 T cell receptor beta chains below, sequenced in a study of cytomegalovirus exposure and HLA in healthy donors (dated by TCRdb to 2017 to 2019). The library was generated by the immunoSEQ multiplex PCR assay. A mixture of 60 forward primers for TCR Vbeta segments and 13 reverse primers for TCR Jbeta segments was used in the multiplex PCR. Entries here come from immuneACCESS through TCRdb and include only in-frame sequences with V and J called. Some clones fail to appear in such tables; in the studies checked, an unresolved V gene covers under half of the shortfall, and the cause of the remainder is unknown. Across this sample there are around 130,000 clones, with 74% seen only once. The ten largest clones capture approximately 5.4% of the sample. The specimen sequenced was PBMCs. These receptors were obtained from a woman between 50 and 59 years old in good health and CMV-seropositive.

In this sample, this clone turned up once. CDR3 sequence: CASSPTGGLQPQHF. The CDR3 DNA reads TGTGCCAGCAGCCCGACAGGGGGACTTCAGCCCCAGCATTTT. This rearrangement joins TRBV6-5 to TRBJ1-5; 9 positions agree with TRBD1. Looked up from germline, CDR1 is MNHEY and CDR2 is SVGAGI. V was pared by 6 bases and J by 6 bases, with 6 bases of the junction left unmatched. This CDR3 is built from 14 residues.

The chain employs TRBV18 and TRBJ1-5; TRBD1 matches at 7 bases. This CDR3 is 15 amino acids long. CDR1 KGHSH and CDR2 LQKENI come from the germline V gene. V was clipped by 1 base and J by 1 base; unmatched bases: 1. In DNA form, the CDR3 reads TGTGCCAGCTCACCACAGGGGGCGAGCAATCAGCCCCAGCATTTT. Translated, it gives CASSPQGASNQPQHF.

V gene TRBV25-1 combines with J gene TRBJ2-3; 7 positions match TRBD2. The CDR3 covers 18 residues. Germline V gene sequence: CDR1 MGHDK, CDR2 SYGVNS. J lost 1 base, V lost 0 bases, and 10 bases had no gene match. The CDR3 region is CASSEYWVGAGGTDTQYF. The DNA for the CDR3 is TGTGCCAGCAGTGAATATTGGGTCGGGGCGGGGGGCACAGATACGCAGTATTTT.

This chain joins TRBV2 and TRBJ2-2, with TRBD2 identical over 11 bases. Looked up from germline, CDR1 is SNHLY and CDR2 is FYNNEI. The V segment lost 5 bases and the J segment 5 bases; nucleotides outside the gene matches: 7. This CDR3 contains 16 residues. The CDR3 loop reads CASSNSGGAGTGELFF. CDR3 nucleotides: TGTGCCAGCAGTAATAGCGGGGGGGCCGGTACCGGGGAGCTGTTTTTT.

J is TRBJ1-5 and V is TRBV14; no clear D. V lost 3 bases and J lost 1, with 4 bases in between. This CDR3 contains 13 residues. Germline loops: CDR1 SGHDN, CDR2 FVKESK. DNA for the CDR3: TGTGCCAGCAGCCAGGGCAGCAATCAGCCCCAGCATTTT. It translates to CASSQGSNQPQHF.

The chain uses TRBV5-4 and TRBJ2-3; 8 bases map to TRBD1. The CDR3 length is 15 residues. The J segment lost 0 bases and the V segment lost 3 bases, leaving 3 bases of the junction unmatched. Germline lookup yields CDR1 SGHNT and CDR2 YYREEE (reference sequence). CDR3 sequence (DNA): TGTGCCAGCAGCTCCCGACAGGGGAGCACAGATACGCAGTATTTT. Its protein product is CASSSRQGSTDTQYF.

This chain connects TRBV7-2 to TRBJ1-6, with TRBD1 identical over 8 bases. Germline V gene lookup returns CDR1 SGHTA and CDR2 FQGNSA. The CDR3 sequence is 15 residues long. V trimming: 5 bases; J trimming: 7 bases; junction bases outside the gene matches: 7. CDR3 residues: CASSKHRDRNSPLHF. CDR3 DNA sequence: TGTGCCAGCAGCAAGCATCGGGACAGGAATTCACCCCTCCACTTT. The full variable domain, its missing parts supplied by reference TRBV7-2 and TRBJ1-6, is GAGVSQSPSNKVTEKGKDVELRCDPISGHTALYWYRQSLGQGLEFLIYFQGNSAPDKSGLPSDRFSAERTGGSVSTLTIQRTQQEDSAVYLCASSKHRDRNSPLHFGNGTRLTVT.

This clone was counted a few times. The V and J genes are TRBV5-1 and TRBJ1-1; possibly TRBD1 for D (5 bases). V lost 4 bases and J 1 base, leaving 14 bases between the germline ends. Germline V CDR1 and CDR2: SGHRS, YFSETQ. This CDR3 has 15 residues. The CDR3 reads CASSGGMGWNTEAFF. The CDR3 DNA reads TGCGCCAGCAGCGGGGGGATGGGTTGGAACACTGAAGCTTTCTTT.

The chain recombines TRBV14 with TRBJ2-5; tentative D call: TRBD2 (5 bases). The V gene's germline CDR1 is SGHDN and CDR2 FVKESK. The length of the CDR3 is 13 residues. The V and J ends lost 1 base and 5 bases respectively, with 8 bases between them. CDR3 nucleotides: TGTGCCAGCAGCCAAGGGCTAGCTGAGACCCAGTACTTC. As protein: CASSQGLAETQYF.

This clone was detected only once. The chain carries TRBV6-1 and TRBJ2-2, with 9 bases that match TRBD2. This CDR3 contains 15 residues. The V gene's germline CDR1 is MNHNS and CDR2 SASEGT. The V segment lost 6 bases and the J segment 7 bases; nucleotides outside the gene matches: 9. This chain's CDR3 is CASRVAGVTGGELFF. CDR3 nucleotide sequence: TGTGCCAGCAGGGTAGCGGGGGTAACCGGCGGGGAGCTGTTTTTT.

This rearrangement joins TRBV5-1 to TRBJ1-4, with D unclear. The CDR3 is 13 amino acids. Trimming shortened V by 0 bases and J by 7 bases, and 7 bases separated the two germline ends. Per the germline V gene, CDR1 is SGHRS and CDR2 is YFSETQ. The CDR3 spells CASSLALGEKLFF. The CDR3 DNA reads as TGCGCCAGCAGCTTGGCCCTCGGTGAAAAACTGTTTTTT. Drawing the rest from reference TRBV5-1 and TRBJ1-4, the complete variable domain is KAGVTQTPRYLIKTRGQQVTLSCSPISGHRSVSWYQQTPGQGLQFLFEYFSETQRNKGNFPGRFSGRQFSNSRSEMNVSTLELGDSALYLCASSLALGEKLFFGSGTQLSVL.

V usage is TRBV4-2 and J usage is TRBJ2-2; 9 bases fit TRBD2. Germline CDR1 is LGHNA and CDR2 is YNFKEQ. V lost 0 bases to trimming and J lost 7 bases; unmatched junction nucleotides: 6. The CDR3 runs to 16 residues. The CDR3 coding sequence is TGTGCCAGCAGCCAAGACGCGGGGGGGTCAAACGGGGAGCTGTTTTTT. Translating gives CASSQDAGGSNGELFF.

The chain joins TRBV30 to TRBJ2-7; TRBD2 aligns across 12 bases. The CDR3 has 13 residues. With 4 bases clipped from V and 6 bases from J, the junction kept 4 bases outside the gene matches. Per germline, CDR1 GTSNPN and CDR2 SVGIG (reference sequence). CDR3 nucleotides: TGTGCCTGGAACCCGGGACTAGCGGGCGAGCAGTACTTC. It specifies CAWNPGLAGEQYF.

The chain is built from TRBV2 and TRBJ1-2; D gene ambiguous. Germline V gene data show CDR1 as SNHLY and CDR2 as FYNNEI. V lost 11 bases and J lost 1, with 11 bases in between. This CDR3 contains 12 residues. In DNA form, the CDR3 reads TGTGCCGTCCTGGCCGATAACTATGGCTACACCTTC. This translates into CAVLADNYGYTF.

V and J are TRBV5-1 and TRBJ2-5; TRBD1 matches 9 bases. Trimming took 5 bases from V and 5 from J; bases not matched to a gene: 7. Germline CDR1 reads SGHRS; CDR2 reads YFSETQ. The CDR3 loop spans 14 amino acids. This chain's CDR3 is CASSTGQGWETQYF. The CDR3 nucleotides are TGCGCCAGCAGTACCGGACAGGGGTGGGAGACCCAGTACTTC.

Here the CDR3 DNA reads TGCGCCAGCAGCTCTACTAGCGGGGGCCCGGGAGAGCTGTTTTTT. As protein: CASSSTSGGPGELFF. The chain recombines TRBV5-1 with TRBJ2-2; TRBD2 matches 11 bases. The junction had 9 bases not matched to a gene; V was cut back by 3 bases and J by 11 bases. Germline-derived CDR1 and CDR2 are SGHRS and YFSETQ. This CDR3 comprises 15 residues.

This sequence joins TRBV4-1 and TRBJ2-7; possible D gene TRBD1, 6 bases. The V end lost 5 bases, the J end lost 2 bases, and 19 bases lay between the germline ends. The CDR3 extends over 16 amino acids. Germline V CDR1 and CDR2: MGHRA, YSYEKL. The CDR3 coding sequence is TGCGCCAGCAGCGGAGAGGTGAGGGGGACCCCCTACGAGCAGTACTTC. It yields the protein CASSGEVRGTPYEQYF.

This clone was found a few times. The V call is TRBV6-5, the J call TRBJ2-5; maybe TRBD1 (5 bases). CDR3 length: 13 amino acids. Trimming took 2 bases from V and 5 from J, leaving 9 bases between them. Germline CDR1 is MNHEY and CDR2 is SVGAGI. As DNA, the CDR3 is TGTGCCAGCAGTTACAGGGGTGAGGAGACCCAGTACTTC. This translates into CASSYRGEETQYF.

For the CDR3, the DNA is TGTGCCAGCAGTGACGGGGTCGACTATGGCTACACCTTC. As protein: CASSDGVDYGYTF. The rearrangement joins TRBV2 to TRBJ1-2; D unresolved. Germline values: CDR1 SNHLY, CDR2 FYNNEI. V was cut by 3 bases and J by 3 bases, with 8 bases left in between. This CDR3 is built from 13 residues.

The chain joins TRBV5-1 to TRBJ1-2, with 8 bases matching TRBD1. Germline values: CDR1 SGHRS, CDR2 YFSETQ. The trim removed 4 bases at V and 0 bases at J, leaving 5 bases unmatched. This CDR3 comprises 15 residues. The CDR3 DNA reads as TGCGCCAGCAGCGTGACAGGGGCGGCTAACTATGGCTACACCTTC. Encoded protein: CASSVTGAANYGYTF. Looking up the rest from reference TRBV5-1 and TRBJ1-2 gives the full variable domain: KAGVTQTPRYLIKTRGQQVTLSCSPISGHRSVSWYQQTPGQGLQFLFEYFSETQRNKGNFPGRFSGRQFSNSRSEMNVSTLELGDSALYLCASSVTGAANYGYTFGSGTRLTVV.

This chain joins TRBV5-1 and TRBJ1-4; D call uncertain. This CDR3 is 14 amino acids long. The germline CDR1 and CDR2 sequences are SGHRS and YFSETQ. Trimming shortened V by 1 base and J by 3 bases, and 7 bases separated the two germline ends. CDR3 nucleotides: TGCGCCAGCAGCTTGCTCCAGTCTAATGAAAAACTGTTTTTT. Its translation is CASSLLQSNEKLFF.

This clone was detected only a few times. The rearrangement uses TRBV7-9 and TRBJ2-1, with 9 bases identical to TRBD1. V was clipped by 5 bases and J by 6 bases; unmatched bases: 14. The CDR3 totals 17 residues. Germline CDR1 is SEHNR and CDR2 is FQNEAQ (reference sequence). CDR3 bases: TGTGCCAGCAGCCCACCCTTCCGGGACAGGGCCTCCAATGAGCAGTTCTTC. Its protein is CASSPPFRDRASNEQFF.

The chain uses TRBV6-1 and TRBJ2-2; TRBD2 agrees at 10 bases. The germline V gene has CDR1 MNHNS and CDR2 SASEGT. This CDR3 is 14 amino acids long. V shed 6 bases, J shed 7 bases, and the junction held 5 bases outside the gene matches. This CDR3 reads CASRLAGDGGELFF. Written as DNA, the CDR3 is TGTGCCAGCAGGCTAGCGGGGGATGGCGGGGAGCTGTTTTTT.